The present T cell receptor (beta chain) was sequenced within a study of T-cell memory formation after mild COVID-19. Regarding the study as a whole: Day 15 to 85 contracting clones showed balanced CD4/CD8; later expanders leaned CD4+.

V was shortened by 7 bases and J by 5 bases, with 8 bases between the two germline ends. In germline, CDR1 is MDHEN, CDR2 SYDVKM. This CDR3 comprises 12 residues. This clonotype showed up just a few times. Its antigen is currently unknown. From 5'RACE with constant-segment primers came TCR alpha and TCR beta cDNA libraries that carried sample barcodes and UMIs. TCRdb fed the 5' RACE reads into MiXCR, producing one record per CDR3 protein. The data hold some 450,000 distinct CDR3 sequences, with around 17% observed a single time. Sequenced material: PBMCs or a T cell subset sorted from them (not recorded which). The sequence was collected from a man between 18 and 35 years old who had mild COVID-19 (a few samples of this study predate the infection). Cell type and time point are not known. V usage is TRBV28 and J usage is TRBJ2-2; the D is unclear. The DNA for the CDR3 is TGTGCCAGCACACGACAAACCGGGGAGCTGTTTTTT. Protein: CASTRQTGELFF.